Sequencing of this TCR beta chain was carried out in a study of shared clonotypes between healthy human individuals. Findings of the study overall: Enrolling few donors narrowed the genetic and exposure-history diversity that was represented. A reduction in generation probabilities was seen for non-shared clonotypes relative to those shared by all four donors.

The CDR3 totals 16 residues. Germline V gene lookup returns CDR1 SGHRS and CDR2 YFSETQ. The junction had 9 bases not matched to a gene; V was cut back by 5 bases and J by 1 base. In its sample, this clone was seen a few times. Its target is not known. Only in-frame clones appear in the TCRdb table, and some are missing; sequencing was by immunoSEQ multiplex PCR. Of about 1 million clones listed, roughly 80% are singletons. It was into CD45RA+ naive and CD45RA-negative memory subsets that the CD4+ cells were split. The chain recombines TRBV5-1 with TRBJ2-3, with 8 bases lining up with TRBD2. The TCR originated in a man between 18 and 35 years old in good health. Sequences were obtained from memory CD4+ T cells sorted from blood. Subset indicated: CD45RA-negative fraction. The CDR3 sequence: CASSPSAGARTDTQYF. CDR3 bases: TGCGCCAGCAGTCCTTCAGCGGGGGCGCGCACAGATACGCAGTATTTT.